A selection of T cell receptor beta chains follows, all from one sample in a study of CXCR3-negative and CXCR3-positive naive CD8 T cells. One entry per CDR3 protein, without DNA, is what TCRdb gives after re-calling the 5' RACE reads. This sample contains approximately 45,000 distinct CDR3 sequences. The sample comprised memory CD8+ T cells from blood. These receptor sequences come from a human donor in good health. Some clones in this sample may be carry-over from other donors' samples. CDR3s include the opening cysteine and the closing phenylalanine or tryptophan. Clone size is shown for a subset of rows, as once, few, many or a class of expanded clone.

clone size | J gene | V gene | CDR3 protein
- | TRBJ2-7 | TRBV29-1 | CSVEPVRYEQYF
- | TRBJ2-2 | TRBV29-1 | CSVEKGEHGELFF
- | TRBJ2-1 | TRBV28 | CASSLSSWEQFF
- | TRBJ2-5 | TRBV29-1 | CSAVVMAHQETQYF
- | TRBJ1-1 | TRBV20-1 | CSAIDLDRPNTEAFF
- | TRBJ2-1 | TRBV20-1 | CSARSNGREGYNEQFF
- | TRBJ2-2 | TRBV19 | CASAIGSTGELFF
- | TRBJ2-2 | TRBV19 | CASSFEGQWTGELFF
- | TRBJ2-7 | TRBV10-2 | CASSPTGAYEQYF
- | TRBJ1-2 | TRBV12-3/TRBV12-4 | CASSPQGAGYGYTF
- | TRBJ1-1 | TRBV7-6 | CASSWQSYSEAFF
- | TRBJ1-1 | TRBV28 | CASSPPGRAHTEAFF
- | TRBJ1-4 | TRBV25-1 | CASSEGQLRRNEKLFF
- | TRBJ2-5 | TRBV12-3/TRBV12-4 | CAITSGGGTQYF
- | TRBJ2-3 | TRBV7-8 | CASSSGGDPTSTDTQYF
- | TRBJ2-5 | TRBV28 | CATKRERGEYFETQYF
- | TRBJ2-1 | TRBV7-8 | CASSLDNRERADEQFF
- | TRBJ1-2 | TRBV28 | CASSSPGQGKGYTF
- | TRBJ2-1 | TRBV29-1 | CSVGTGFNNEQFF
- | TRBJ2-3 | TRBV3-1 | CASSQWREGPDTQYF
- | TRBJ2-2 | TRBV6-6 | CAAAHTGASRTGELFF
- | TRBJ1-1 | TRBV6-2/TRBV6-3 | CASSEPGQGFNTEAFF
- | TRBJ1-2 | TRBV6-1 | CASSEGTRRGYTF
- | TRBJ1-1 | TRBV4-3 | CASSQGREAFF
- | TRBJ2-1 | TRBV28 | CASSARLAGGPGAYNEQFF
- | TRBJ1-5 | TRBV6-2/TRBV6-3 | CASSYGSSARNQPQHF
- | TRBJ2-7 | TRBV7-6 | CASSWSLGGEQYF
- | TRBJ2-3 | TRBV6-4 | CASSDSAGDNTDTQYF
medium-sized | TRBJ1-2 | TRBV11-3 | CASSRDRDGYTF
- | TRBJ2-7 | TRBV21-1 | CASSKRGSFGRASYEQYF
- | TRBJ1-5 | TRBV18 | CASSPTGNQPQHF
- | TRBJ2-7 | TRBV4-3 | CASSQSTGIAYEQYF
- | TRBJ1-1 | TRBV10-1 | CASSDNRQNTEAFF
- | TRBJ2-3 | TRBV7-9 | CASSSGRDTQYF
large | TRBJ1-5 | TRBV6-4 | CASSPRGGGNQPQHF
- | TRBJ2-7 | TRBV27 | CASSWASGGYEQYF
- | TRBJ1-2 | TRBV29-1 | CSVEDSVKGAGYGYTF
- | TRBJ2-1 | TRBV13 | CASSLPLREAKKNEQFF
- | TRBJ2-7 | TRBV7-9 | CASSPRTLRSYEQYF
- | TRBJ2-3 | TRBV6-4 | CASSENPASTDTQYF
- | TRBJ2-5 | TRBV7-2 | CASSYPGGFQETQYF
- | TRBJ2-3 | TRBV7-2 | CASERSGGNGQYF
- | TRBJ2-6 | TRBV5-5 | CASSSTGVGANVLTF
- | TRBJ1-6 | TRBV7-2 | CASSDPHSSYNSPLHF
- | TRBJ1-5 | TRBV6-2/TRBV6-3 | CASTQEIINQPQHF
- | TRBJ1-3 | TRBV29-1 | CSVQPYSGNTIYF
- | TRBJ2-5 | TRBV7-8 | CASSPRDRGQETQYF
- | TRBJ2-5 | TRBV6-6 | CASSYSSRSQETQYF
- | TRBJ1-1 | TRBV4-3 | CASSQDYTEAFF
- | TRBJ2-1 | TRBV6-2/TRBV6-3 | CASGERVPATDEQFF
- | TRBJ1-4 | TRBV4-1 | CASSHGQDNEKLFF
medium-sized | TRBJ1-4 | TRBV15 | CATSPITDLAGEKLFF
- | TRBJ2-7 | TRBV4-3 | CASSQDRWGHYYEQYF